This T cell receptor beta chain appears in the sequencing data of a study of blood T cells in healthy people across ages. Study results and caveats: Estimates of total diversity, which came from one million sequenced T cells, were considered to be underestimates.

Comment on this clonotype: The antigen is undetermined.

Isolation yielded PBMCs, at least 7 million per sample, in every case. Total RNA was isolated from each sample in quantities of at least 6 micrograms. Germline V gives CDR1 MNHEY, CDR2 SVGEGT. J was trimmed by 10 bases and V by 5 bases; bases with no gene match: 5. CDR3 length: 13 residues. Together with a sample-barcoded 5' primer, a J-beta primer mix was included in a second PCR lasting about 7 to 11 cycles. TCRdb analysed the 5' RACE reads with MiXCR anew, one entry per CDR3 protein. The sample has some 1.6 million distinct CDR3 sequences; roughly 32% are singletons. This sequence joins TRBV6-2 or TRBV6-3 and TRBJ1-4, with 9 bases that match TRBD1. The sequence was collected from a woman aged 30 to 39 in good health. Sequencing was carried out using blood. The CDR3 here is CASSPTGGGKLFF. In DNA form, the CDR3 reads TGTGCCAGCAGTCCTACAGGGGGCGGAAAACTGTTTTTT.